The clone carrying this T cell receptor beta chain occurred many times. No antigen is known for it. Samples came from axillary lymph nodes draining the breast cancer. One entry per CDR3 protein results from TCRdb running MiXCR on the multiplex PCR reads. The profile covers 80,000 to 130,000 distinct CDR3 sequences, with 21% appearing a single time and 1% to 1.5% taken by the ten largest. The CDR3 runs 11 residues. Germline V gene data show CDR1 as MNHEY and CDR2 as SMNVEV (reference sequence). The junction had 4 bases not matched to a gene; V was cut back by 10 bases and J by 5 bases. The sample comes from a study of breast tumors, draining lymph nodes, adjacent tissues. Study results and caveats: Luminal-like breast cancer showed significantly greater tumor-nontumor repertoire similarity than basal-like breast cancer did. Compared with lymph nodes, tumors were less diverse; compared with nontumor tissue, more.

The rearrangement links TRBV27 to TRBJ1-2; 7 positions agree with TRBD1. Sequenced sample: axillary lymph node tissue. The sequence was obtained from a female donor with breast cancer. Some clones in this sample may be carry-over from other donors' samples. The CDR3 loop is CATRQGYGYTF. In DNA, the CDR3 is TGTGCCACCAGACAGGGATATGGCTACACCTTC.